The TCR beta chain described here comes from a study of siplizumab effects on memory and regulatory T cells. Study-level results: Mappable alloreactive CD4+ clones were on average 68.8% Treg-derived with siplizumab, about 26% in controls. Alloreactive sequences that could be traced to unstimulated CD4+ memory cells showed a significant reduction under siplizumab. Assignment of a naive or memory phenotype failed for roughly 80-96% of the proliferating CD4+ or CD8+ clones.

Around 94,000 TCR templates underwent assay in each sample. The assay was immunoSEQ multiplex PCR, and TCRdb's table has in-frame clones only and misses some. The sample holds more than 85,000 clones, 85% to 95% seen once. In the case of this clone: Its antigen is unknown. A read error may account for a junction end that differs from germline.

Sequences were obtained from CD4+ T cells sorted from blood. The receptor's source is a human donor in good health.

The CDR3 protein is CASSSGGAGGELFF. CDR3 bases: TGTGCTAGCAGCTCCGGGGGGGCCGGCGGGGAGCTGTTTTTT. The rearrangement joins TRBV7-7 to TRBJ2-2, with TRBD2 matching 8 bases. The CDR3 has 14 residues. Germline CDR1 reads SSHAT; CDR2 reads FNYEAQ (reference sequence).